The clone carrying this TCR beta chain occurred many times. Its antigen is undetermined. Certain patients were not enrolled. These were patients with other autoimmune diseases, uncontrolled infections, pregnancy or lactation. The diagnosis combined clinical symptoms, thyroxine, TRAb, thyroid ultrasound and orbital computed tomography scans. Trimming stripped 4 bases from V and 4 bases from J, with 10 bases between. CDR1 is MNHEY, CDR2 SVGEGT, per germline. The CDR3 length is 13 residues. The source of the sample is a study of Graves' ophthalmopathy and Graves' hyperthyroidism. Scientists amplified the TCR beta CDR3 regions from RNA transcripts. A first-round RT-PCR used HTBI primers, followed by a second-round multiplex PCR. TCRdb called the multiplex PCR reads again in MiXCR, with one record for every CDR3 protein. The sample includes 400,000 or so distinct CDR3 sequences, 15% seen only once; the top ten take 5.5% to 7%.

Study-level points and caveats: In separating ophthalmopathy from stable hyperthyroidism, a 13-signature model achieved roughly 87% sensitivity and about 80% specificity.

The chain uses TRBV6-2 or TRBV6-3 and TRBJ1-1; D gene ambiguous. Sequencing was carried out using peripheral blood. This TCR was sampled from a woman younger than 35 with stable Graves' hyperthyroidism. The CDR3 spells CASSSPGITEAFF. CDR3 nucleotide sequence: TGTGCCAGCAGTTCCCCGGGAATCACTGAAGCTTTCTTT.